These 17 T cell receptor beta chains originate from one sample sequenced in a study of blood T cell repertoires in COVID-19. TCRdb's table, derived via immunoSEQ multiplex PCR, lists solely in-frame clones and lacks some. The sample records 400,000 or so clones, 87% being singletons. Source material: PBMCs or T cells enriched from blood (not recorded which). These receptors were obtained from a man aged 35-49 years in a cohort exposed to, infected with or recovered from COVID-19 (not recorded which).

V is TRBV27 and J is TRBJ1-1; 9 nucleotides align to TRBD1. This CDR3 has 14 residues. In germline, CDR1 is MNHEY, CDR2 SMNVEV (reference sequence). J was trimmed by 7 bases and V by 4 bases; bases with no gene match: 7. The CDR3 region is CASSWDREGGEAFF. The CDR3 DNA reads TGTGCCAGCAGTTGGGACAGGGAAGGGGGTGAAGCTTTCTTT.

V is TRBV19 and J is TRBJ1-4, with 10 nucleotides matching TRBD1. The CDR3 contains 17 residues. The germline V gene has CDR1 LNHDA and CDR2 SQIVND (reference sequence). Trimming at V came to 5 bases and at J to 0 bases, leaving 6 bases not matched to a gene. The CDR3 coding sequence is TGTGCCAGTAGTTTCCCGGGACAGGGGACAACTAATGAAAAACTGTTTTTT. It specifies CASSFPGQGTTNEKLFF.

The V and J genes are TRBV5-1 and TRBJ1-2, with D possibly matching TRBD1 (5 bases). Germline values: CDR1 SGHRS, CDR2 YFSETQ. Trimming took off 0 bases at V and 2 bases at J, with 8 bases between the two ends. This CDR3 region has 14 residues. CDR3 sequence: CASSLEAGNYGYTF. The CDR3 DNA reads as TGCGCCAGCAGCTTGGAAGCAGGGAACTATGGCTACACCTTC.

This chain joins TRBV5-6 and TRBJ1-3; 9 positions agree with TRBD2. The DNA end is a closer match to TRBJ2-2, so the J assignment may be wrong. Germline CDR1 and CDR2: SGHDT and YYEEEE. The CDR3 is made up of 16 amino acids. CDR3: CASRIAGASLTGELFF. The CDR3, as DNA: TGTGCCAGCAGGATAGCGGGAGCCTCTTTGACCGGGGAGCTGTTTTTT.

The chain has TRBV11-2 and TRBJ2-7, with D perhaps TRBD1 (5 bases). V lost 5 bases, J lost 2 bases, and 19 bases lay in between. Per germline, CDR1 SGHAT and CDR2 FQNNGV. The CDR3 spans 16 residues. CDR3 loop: CASSPTTPRDPYEQYF. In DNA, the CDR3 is TGTGCCAGCAGCCCCACTACCCCCAGGGATCCCTACGAGCAGTACTTC.

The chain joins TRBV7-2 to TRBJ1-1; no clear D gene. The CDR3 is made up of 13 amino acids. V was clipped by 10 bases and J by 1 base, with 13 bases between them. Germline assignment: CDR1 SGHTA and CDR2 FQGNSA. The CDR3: CATLREGNTEAFF. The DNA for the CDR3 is TGTGCCACTTTGCGGGAGGGGAACACTGAAGCTTTCTTT.

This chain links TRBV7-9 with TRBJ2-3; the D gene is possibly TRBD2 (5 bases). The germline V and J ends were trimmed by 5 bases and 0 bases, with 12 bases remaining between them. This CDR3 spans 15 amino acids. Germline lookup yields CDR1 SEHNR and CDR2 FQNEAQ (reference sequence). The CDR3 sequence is CASSARTPSTDTQYF. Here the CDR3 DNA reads TGTGCCAGCAGCGCCCGGACTCCAAGCACAGATACGCAGTATTTT.

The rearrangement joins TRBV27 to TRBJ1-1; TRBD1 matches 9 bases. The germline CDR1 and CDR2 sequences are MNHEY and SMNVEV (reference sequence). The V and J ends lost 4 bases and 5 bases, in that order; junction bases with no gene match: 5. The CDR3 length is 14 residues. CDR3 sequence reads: CASSSGTGYTEAFF. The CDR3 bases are TGTGCCAGCAGTTCGGGGACAGGGTATACTGAAGCTTTCTTT.

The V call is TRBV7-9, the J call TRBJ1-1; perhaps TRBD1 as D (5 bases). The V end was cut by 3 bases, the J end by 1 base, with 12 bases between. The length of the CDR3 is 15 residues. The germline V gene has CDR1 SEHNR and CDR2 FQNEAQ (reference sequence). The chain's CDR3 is CASSLGFDRNTEAFF. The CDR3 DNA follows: TGTGCCAGCAGCTTGGGATTTGACAGGAACACTGAAGCTTTCTTT.

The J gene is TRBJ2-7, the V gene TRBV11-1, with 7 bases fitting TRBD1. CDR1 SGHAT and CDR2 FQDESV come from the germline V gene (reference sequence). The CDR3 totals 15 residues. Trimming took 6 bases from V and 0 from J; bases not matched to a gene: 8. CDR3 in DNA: TGTGCCAGCAGTCCGTCGACAGGGACCTCCTACGAGCAGTACTTC. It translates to CASSPSTGTSYEQYF.

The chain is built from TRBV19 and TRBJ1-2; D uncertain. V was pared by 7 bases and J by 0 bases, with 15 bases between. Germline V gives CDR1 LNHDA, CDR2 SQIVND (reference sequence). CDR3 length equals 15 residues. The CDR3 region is CASNFPGLTNYGYTF. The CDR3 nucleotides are TGTGCCAGTAATTTCCCAGGCCTCACTAACTATGGCTACACCTTC.

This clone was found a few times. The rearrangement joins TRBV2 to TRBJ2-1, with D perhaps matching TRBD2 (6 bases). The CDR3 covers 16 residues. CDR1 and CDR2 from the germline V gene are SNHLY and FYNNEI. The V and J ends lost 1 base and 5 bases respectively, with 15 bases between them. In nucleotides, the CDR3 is TGTGCCAGCAGTGAAGGTTTCACCGGGAGTGACAATGAGCAGTTCTTC. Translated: CASSEGFTGSDNEQFF.

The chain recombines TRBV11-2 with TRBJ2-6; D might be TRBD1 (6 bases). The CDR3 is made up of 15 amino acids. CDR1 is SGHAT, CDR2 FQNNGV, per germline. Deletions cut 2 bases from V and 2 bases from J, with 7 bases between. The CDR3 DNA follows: TGTGCCAGCAGCTTACAGGGGACTGGGGCCAACGTCCTGACTTTC. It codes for CASSLQGTGANVLTF.

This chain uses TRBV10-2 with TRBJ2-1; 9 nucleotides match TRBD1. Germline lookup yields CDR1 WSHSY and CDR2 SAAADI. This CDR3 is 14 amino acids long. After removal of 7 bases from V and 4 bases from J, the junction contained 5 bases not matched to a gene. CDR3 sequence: CASTRDREYNEQFF. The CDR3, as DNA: TGCGCCAGCACCCGGGACAGGGAATACAATGAGCAGTTCTTC.

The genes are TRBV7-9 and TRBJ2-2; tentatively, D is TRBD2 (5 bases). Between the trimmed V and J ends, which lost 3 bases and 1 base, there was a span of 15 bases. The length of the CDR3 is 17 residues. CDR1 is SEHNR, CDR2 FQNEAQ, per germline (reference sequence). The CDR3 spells CASSLFRGALNTGELFF. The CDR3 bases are TGTGCCAGCAGCTTGTTTCGGGGAGCCCTGAACACCGGGGAGCTGTTTTTT.

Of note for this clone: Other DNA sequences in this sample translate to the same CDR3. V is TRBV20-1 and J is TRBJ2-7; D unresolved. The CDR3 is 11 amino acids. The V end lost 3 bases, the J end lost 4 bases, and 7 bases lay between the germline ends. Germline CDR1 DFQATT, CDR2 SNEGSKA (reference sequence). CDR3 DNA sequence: TGCAGTGCTAGCTCCGGTTACGAGCAGTACTTC. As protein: CSASSGYEQYF.

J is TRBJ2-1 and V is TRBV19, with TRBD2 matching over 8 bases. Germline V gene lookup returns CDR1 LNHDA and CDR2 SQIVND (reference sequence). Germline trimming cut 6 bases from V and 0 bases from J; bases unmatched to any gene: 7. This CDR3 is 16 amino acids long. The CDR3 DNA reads TGTGCCAGTAGCGCGGGAGGCCACCTCTCCTACAATGAGCAGTTCTTC. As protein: CASSAGGHLSYNEQFF.